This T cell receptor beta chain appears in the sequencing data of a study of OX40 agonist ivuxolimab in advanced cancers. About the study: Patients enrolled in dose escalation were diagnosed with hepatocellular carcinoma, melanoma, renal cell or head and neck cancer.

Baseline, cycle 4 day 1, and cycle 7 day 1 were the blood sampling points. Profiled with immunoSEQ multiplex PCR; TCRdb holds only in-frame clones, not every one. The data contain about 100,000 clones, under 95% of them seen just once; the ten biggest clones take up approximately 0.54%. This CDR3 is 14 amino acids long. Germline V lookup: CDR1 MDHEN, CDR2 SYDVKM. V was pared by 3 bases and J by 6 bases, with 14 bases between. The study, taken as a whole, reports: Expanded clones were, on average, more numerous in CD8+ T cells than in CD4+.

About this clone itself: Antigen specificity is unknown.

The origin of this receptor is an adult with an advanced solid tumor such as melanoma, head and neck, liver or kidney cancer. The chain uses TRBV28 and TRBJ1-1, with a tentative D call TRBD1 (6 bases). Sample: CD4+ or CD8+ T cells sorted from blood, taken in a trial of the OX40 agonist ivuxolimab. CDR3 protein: CASSFPTGSAEAFF. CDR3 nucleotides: TGTGCCAGCAGTTTCCCTACAGGGAGTGCTGAAGCTTTCTTT.